Each of the 12 T cell receptor beta chains below was sequenced from the same sample in a study of blood T cell repertoires in COVID-19. The table came from immunoSEQ multiplex PCR; TCRdb's copy has only in-frame clones and leaves some out. The data hold 87,000 or so clones, with more than 75% observed a single time. The specimen was peripheral blood. These TCRs come from a human donor with acute or convalescent COVID-19. The donor label of this sample is uncertain.

Remarks on this clone: Mismatch with germline at one junction end may stem from a read error. The rearrangement links TRBV5-4 to TRBJ1-3; perhaps TRBD1 as D (5 bases). This CDR3 is 14 amino acids long. The germline CDR1 and CDR2 sequences are SGHNT and YYREEE (reference sequence). CDR3 in DNA: TGTGCCAGCAGGGCAACCGGGACTGGGAACACCATATATTTT. Translated, it gives CASRATGTGNTIYF.

The chain links TRBV4-1 to TRBJ1-5, with D tentatively TRBD1 (6 bases). In germline, CDR1 is MGHRA, CDR2 YSYEKL. This CDR3 has 15 amino acids. V lost 0 bases, J lost 7 bases, and 13 bases lay in between. The CDR3 protein is CASSQEQQGRQPQHF. The CDR3 DNA sequence: TGCGCCAGCAGCCAAGAACAACAGGGCAGGCAGCCCCAGCATTTT.

The V call is TRBV7-8, the J call TRBJ1-1; possibly TRBD1 for D (5 bases). The V gene's germline CDR1 is SGHVS and CDR2 FQNEAQ. This CDR3 comprises 15 residues. V was cut by 5 bases and J by 1 base, with 14 bases left in between. The CDR3 sequence is CASSPFGRENTEAFF. CDR3 coding DNA: TGTGCCAGCAGCCCCTTTGGCAGGGAGAACACTGAAGCTTTCTTT.

The V gene is TRBV10-1, the J gene TRBJ2-2; 9 nucleotides align to TRBD1. CDR3 length equals 17 residues. J lost 0 bases, V lost 6 bases, and 8 bases had no gene match. Germline CDR1 and CDR2: WNHNN and SYGVQD (reference sequence). CDR3 coding DNA: TGCGCCAGCAGCCGACTAGGACAGGGGACGAACACCGGGGAGCTGTTTTTT. This translates into CASSRLGQGTNTGELFF.

This clone appeared a single time. The chain carries TRBV7-2 and TRBJ1-1; D is possibly TRBD1 (5 bases). The germline V gene has CDR1 SGHTA and CDR2 FQGNSA. Trimming left V 1 base short and J 5 bases short, with 17 bases between. The CDR3 spans 16 residues. CDR3 protein: CASSLGPGGTGTEAFF. The CDR3 nucleotides are TGTGCCAGCAGCTTAGGTCCGGGGGGGACCGGGACTGAAGCTTTCTTT.

This clone is a singleton in its sample. The rearrangement links TRBV4-3 to TRBJ2-2, with 9 nucleotides matching TRBD2. This CDR3 spans 17 amino acids. In germline, CDR1 is LGHNA, CDR2 YSLEER. The V segment lost 0 bases and the J segment 1 base; nucleotides outside the gene matches: 3. The CDR3 region is CASSQDSAGGNTGELFF. The DNA of the CDR3 is TGCGCCAGCAGCCAAGATTCAGCGGGGGGGAACACCGGGGAGCTGTTTTTT.

V gene TRBV5-4 combines with J gene TRBJ1-4, with D maybe TRBD1 (5 bases). This CDR3 is built from 15 residues. Germline values: CDR1 SGHNT, CDR2 YYREEE (reference sequence). The V gene lost 3 bases and the J gene lost 8 bases, with 17 bases spanning the gap. This CDR3 is CASSWGVGFGEKLFF. CDR3 DNA: TGTGCCAGCAGCTGGGGGGTTGGGTTCGGCGAAAAACTGTTTTTT.

The chain uses TRBV27 and TRBJ2-1; TRBD2 matches 8 bases. V was pared by 8 bases and J by 0 bases, with 3 bases of the junction left unmatched. Germline loops: CDR1 MNHEY, CDR2 SMNVEV (reference sequence). The length of the CDR3 is 14 residues. The CDR3 region is CASSRGDSYNEQFF. DNA for the CDR3: TGTGCCAGCTCGCGGGGGGACTCCTACAATGAGCAGTTCTTC.

This rearrangement joins TRBV9 to TRBJ1-2; maybe TRBD1 (6 bases). The CDR3 is made up of 15 amino acids. Germline CDR1 reads SGDLS; CDR2 reads YYNGEE. V dropped 0 bases and J dropped 0 bases, with 9 bases sitting between them. The CDR3 sequence: CASSVGDIANYGYTF. CDR3 nucleotides: TGTGCCAGCAGCGTAGGGGACATCGCTAACTATGGCTACACCTTC.

Written as DNA, the CDR3 is TGTGCCAGCAGCTTCCGACAGGGTGGCTACACCTTC. Translation gives CASSFRQGGYTF. The chain has TRBV11-2 and TRBJ1-2; 7 bases map to TRBD1. The CDR3 contains 12 residues. The germline V gene has CDR1 SGHAT and CDR2 FQNNGV. Losses at the gene ends were 3 bases for V and 7 bases for J; bases not matched to a gene: 2. Full variable domain (missing parts from reference TRBV11-2 and TRBJ1-2): EAGVAQSPRYKIIEKRQSVAFWCNPISGHATLYWYQQILGQGPKLLIQFQNNGVVDDSQLPKDRFSAERLKGVDSTLKIQPAKLEDSAVYLCASSFRQGGYTFGSGTRLTVV.

V gene TRBV4-2 combines with J gene TRBJ2-5; 9 bases align to TRBD1. The CDR3 contains 16 residues. The ends lost 5 bases at V and 5 bases at J; junction bases unmatched: 12. Germline-derived CDR1 and CDR2 are LGHNA and YNFKEQ. DNA for the CDR3: TGTGCCAGCAGCGAAGCACGGACAGGGGCAGGGGAGACCCAGTACTTC. Protein sequence: CASSEARTGAGETQYF.

Notes on this clone: Additional DNA sequences in this sample encode the identical CDR3. This chain uses TRBV30 with TRBJ1-5; D remains ambiguous. The germline CDR1 and CDR2 sequences are GTSNPN and SVGIG (reference sequence). The length of the CDR3 is 12 residues. The germline V and J ends were trimmed by 1 base and 4 bases, with 5 bases remaining between them. CDR3 amino acids: CAWSGANQPQHF. The DNA of the CDR3 is TGTGCCTGGAGTGGGGCAAATCAGCCCCAGCATTTT.